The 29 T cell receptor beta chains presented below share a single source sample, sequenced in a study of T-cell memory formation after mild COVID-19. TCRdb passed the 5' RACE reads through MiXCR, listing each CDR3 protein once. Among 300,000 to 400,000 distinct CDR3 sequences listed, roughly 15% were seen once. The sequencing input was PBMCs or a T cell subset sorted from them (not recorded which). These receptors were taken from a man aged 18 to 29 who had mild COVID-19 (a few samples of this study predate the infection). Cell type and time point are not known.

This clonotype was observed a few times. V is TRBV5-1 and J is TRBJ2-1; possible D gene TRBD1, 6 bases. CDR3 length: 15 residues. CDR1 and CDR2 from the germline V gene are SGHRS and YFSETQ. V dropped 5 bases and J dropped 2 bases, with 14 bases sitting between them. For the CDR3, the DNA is TGCGCCAGCAGGATTACAGGGTCACCCTACAATGAGCAGTTCTTC. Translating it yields CASRITGSPYNEQFF.

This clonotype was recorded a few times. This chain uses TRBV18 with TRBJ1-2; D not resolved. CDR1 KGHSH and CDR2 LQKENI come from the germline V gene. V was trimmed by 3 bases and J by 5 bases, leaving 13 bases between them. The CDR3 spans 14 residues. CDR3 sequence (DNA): TGTGCCAGCTCACCTTCCAGGCAGGAGTATGGCTACACCTTC. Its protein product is CASSPSRQEYGYTF.

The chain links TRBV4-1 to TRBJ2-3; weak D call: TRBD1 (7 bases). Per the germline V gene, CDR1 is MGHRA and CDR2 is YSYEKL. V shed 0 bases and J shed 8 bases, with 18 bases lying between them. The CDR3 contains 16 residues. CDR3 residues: CASSQDRGGGEPTQYF. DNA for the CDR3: TGCGCCAGCAGCCAAGATAGAGGGGGCGGGGAACCTACGCAGTATTTT.

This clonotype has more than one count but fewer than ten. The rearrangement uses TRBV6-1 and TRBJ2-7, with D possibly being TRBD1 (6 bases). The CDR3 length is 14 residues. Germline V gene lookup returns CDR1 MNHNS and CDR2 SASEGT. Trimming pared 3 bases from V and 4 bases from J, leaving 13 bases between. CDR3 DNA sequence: TGTGCCAGCAGTGATCAAGGGACATCTTACGAGCAGTACGTC. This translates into CASSDQGTSYEQYV.

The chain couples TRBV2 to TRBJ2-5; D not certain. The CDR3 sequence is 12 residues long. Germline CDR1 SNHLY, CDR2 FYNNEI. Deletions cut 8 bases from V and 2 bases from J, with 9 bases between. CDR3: CASDRPQETQYF. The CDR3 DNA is TGTGCCAGCGATCGACCACAAGAGACCCAGTACTTC.

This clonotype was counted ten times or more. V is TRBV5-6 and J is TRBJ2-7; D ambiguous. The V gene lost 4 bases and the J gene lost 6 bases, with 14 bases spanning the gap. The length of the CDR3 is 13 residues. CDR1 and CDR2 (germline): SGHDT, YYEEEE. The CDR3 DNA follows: TGTGCCAGCAGCCGGAACCGGGTGGGCGAGCAGTACGTC. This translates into CASSRNRVGEQYV.

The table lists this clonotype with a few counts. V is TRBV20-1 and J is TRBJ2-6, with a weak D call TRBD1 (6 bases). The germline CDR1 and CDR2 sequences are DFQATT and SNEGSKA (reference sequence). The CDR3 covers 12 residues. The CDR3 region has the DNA TGCAGCCTAGACAGGCGGGCCAACGTCCTGACTTTC. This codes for CSLDRRANVLTF.

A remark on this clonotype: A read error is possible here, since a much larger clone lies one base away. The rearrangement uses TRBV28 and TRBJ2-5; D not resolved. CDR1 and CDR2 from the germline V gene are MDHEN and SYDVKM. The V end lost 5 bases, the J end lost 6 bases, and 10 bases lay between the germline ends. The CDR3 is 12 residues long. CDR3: CASSLIKKTQYF. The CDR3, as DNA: TGTGCCAGCAGTCTCATAAAGAAGACCCAGTACTTC.

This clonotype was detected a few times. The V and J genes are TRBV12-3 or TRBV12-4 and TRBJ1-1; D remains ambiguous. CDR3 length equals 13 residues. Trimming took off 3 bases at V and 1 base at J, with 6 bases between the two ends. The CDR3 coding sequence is TGTGCCAGCAGTTTGCACCGGAACACTGAAGCTTTCTTT. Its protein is CASSLHRNTEAFF.

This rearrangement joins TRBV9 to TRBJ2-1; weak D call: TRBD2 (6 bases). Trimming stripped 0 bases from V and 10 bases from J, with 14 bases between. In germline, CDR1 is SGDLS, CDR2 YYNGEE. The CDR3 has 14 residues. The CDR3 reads CASSVEPSVREQFF. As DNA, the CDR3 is TGTGCCAGCAGCGTAGAACCTAGCGTGCGGGAGCAGTTCTTC.

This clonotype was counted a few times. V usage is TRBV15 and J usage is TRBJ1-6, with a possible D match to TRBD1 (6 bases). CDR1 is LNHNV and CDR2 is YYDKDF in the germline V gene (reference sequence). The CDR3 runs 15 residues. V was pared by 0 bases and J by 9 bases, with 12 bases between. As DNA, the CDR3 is TGTGCCACCAGCAGAGATCCAAGGGGGAGTTCACCCCTCCACTTT. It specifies CATSRDPRGSSPLHF.

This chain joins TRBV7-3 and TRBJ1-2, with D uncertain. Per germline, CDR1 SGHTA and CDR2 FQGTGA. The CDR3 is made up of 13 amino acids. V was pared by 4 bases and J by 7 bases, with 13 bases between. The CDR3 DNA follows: TGTGCCAGCAGCTCATTGGGAACGGGTGGCTACACCTTC. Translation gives CASSSLGTGGYTF.

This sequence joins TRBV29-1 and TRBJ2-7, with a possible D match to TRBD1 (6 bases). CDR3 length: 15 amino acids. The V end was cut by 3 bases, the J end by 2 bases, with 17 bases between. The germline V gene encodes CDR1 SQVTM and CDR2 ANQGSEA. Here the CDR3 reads CSVEGEGDIAYEQYF. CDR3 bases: TGCAGCGTTGAGGGTGAAGGGGACATCGCCTACGAGCAGTACTTC.

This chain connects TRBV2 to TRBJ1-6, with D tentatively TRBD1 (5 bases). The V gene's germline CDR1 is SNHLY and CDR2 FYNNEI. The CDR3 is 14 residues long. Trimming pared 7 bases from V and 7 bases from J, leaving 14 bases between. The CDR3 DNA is TGTGCCAGCAACTCCAGGGCGCCGAATTCACCCCTCCACTTT. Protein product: CASNSRAPNSPLHF.

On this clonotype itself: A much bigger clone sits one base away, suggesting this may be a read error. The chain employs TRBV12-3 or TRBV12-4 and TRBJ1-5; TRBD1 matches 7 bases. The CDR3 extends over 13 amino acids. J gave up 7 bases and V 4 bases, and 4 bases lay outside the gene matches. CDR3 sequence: CASSSQGWQPQHF. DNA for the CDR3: TGTGCCAGCAGTTCACAGGGGTGGCAGCCCCAGCATTTT.

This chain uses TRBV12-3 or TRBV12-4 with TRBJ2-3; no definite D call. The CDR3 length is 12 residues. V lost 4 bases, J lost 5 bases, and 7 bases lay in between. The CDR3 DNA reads TGTGCCAGCAGTTCAAACGAAGATACGCAGTATTTT. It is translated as CASSSNEDTQYF.

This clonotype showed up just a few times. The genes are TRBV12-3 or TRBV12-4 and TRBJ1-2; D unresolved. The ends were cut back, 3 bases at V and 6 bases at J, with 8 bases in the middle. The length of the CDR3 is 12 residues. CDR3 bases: TGTGCCAGCAGTTTGTGGGCCCATGGCTACACCTTC. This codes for CASSLWAHGYTF.

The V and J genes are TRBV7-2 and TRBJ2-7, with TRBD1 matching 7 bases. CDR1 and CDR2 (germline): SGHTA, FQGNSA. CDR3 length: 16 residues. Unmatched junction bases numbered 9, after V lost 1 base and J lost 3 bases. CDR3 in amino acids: CASSLVRGGQFYEQYF. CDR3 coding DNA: TGTGCCAGCAGCTTAGTGCGAGGGGGACAGTTCTACGAGCAGTACTTC. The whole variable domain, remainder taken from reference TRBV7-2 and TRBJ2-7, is GAGVSQSPSNKVTEKGKDVELRCDPISGHTALYWYRQSLGQGLEFLIYFQGNSAPDKSGLPSDRFSAERTGGSVSTLTIQRTQQEDSAVYLCASSLVRGGQFYEQYFGPGTRLTVT.

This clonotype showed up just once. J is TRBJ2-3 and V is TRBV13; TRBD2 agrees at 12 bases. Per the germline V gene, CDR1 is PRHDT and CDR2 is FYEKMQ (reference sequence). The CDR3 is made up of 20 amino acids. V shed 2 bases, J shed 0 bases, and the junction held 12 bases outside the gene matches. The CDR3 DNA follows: TGTGCCAGCAGCTTAAATTTTGGGCTAGCGGGGGGGAATAGCACAGATACGCAGTATTTT. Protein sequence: CASSLNFGLAGGNSTDTQYF.

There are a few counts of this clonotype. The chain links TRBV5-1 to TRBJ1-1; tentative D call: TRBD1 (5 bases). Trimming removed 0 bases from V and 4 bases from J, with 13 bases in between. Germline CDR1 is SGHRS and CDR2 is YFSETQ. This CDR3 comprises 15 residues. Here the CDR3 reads CASSLGFQGPTEAFF. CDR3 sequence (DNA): TGCGCCAGCAGCTTGGGATTTCAGGGTCCCACTGAAGCTTTCTTT.

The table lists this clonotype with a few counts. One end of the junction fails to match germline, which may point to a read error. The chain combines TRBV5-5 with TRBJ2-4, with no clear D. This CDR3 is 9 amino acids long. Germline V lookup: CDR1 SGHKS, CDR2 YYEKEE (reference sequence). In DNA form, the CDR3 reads TGTGCCAGCAGCTTCCTCCCGGACTTC. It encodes CASSFLPDF.

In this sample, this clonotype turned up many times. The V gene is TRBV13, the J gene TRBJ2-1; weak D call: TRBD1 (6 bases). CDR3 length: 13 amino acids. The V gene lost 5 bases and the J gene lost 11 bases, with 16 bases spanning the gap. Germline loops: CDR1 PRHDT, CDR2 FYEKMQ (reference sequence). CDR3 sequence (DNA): TGTGCCAGCAGCCTCCAAGAAGACAGGAAGCAGTTCTTC. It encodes CASSLQEDRKQFF.

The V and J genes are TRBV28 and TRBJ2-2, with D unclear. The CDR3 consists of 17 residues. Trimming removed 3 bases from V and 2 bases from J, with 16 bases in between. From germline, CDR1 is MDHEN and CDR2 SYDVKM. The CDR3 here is CASSFPTGSRNTGELFF. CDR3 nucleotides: TGTGCCAGCAGTTTCCCCACGGGTTCTAGAAACACCGGGGAGCTGTTTTTT.

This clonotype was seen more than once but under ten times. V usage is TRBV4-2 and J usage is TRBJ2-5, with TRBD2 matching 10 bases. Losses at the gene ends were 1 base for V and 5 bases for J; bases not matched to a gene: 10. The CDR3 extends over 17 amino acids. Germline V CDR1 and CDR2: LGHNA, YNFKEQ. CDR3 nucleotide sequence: TGTGCCAGCAGCCAAGCCCGCACAGCGGGGGGGAGGGAGACCCAGTACTTC. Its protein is CASSQARTAGGRETQYF.

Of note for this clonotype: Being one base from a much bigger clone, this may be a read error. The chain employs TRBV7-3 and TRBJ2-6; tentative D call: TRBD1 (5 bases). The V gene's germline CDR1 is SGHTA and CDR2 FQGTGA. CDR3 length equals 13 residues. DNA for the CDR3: TGTGCCAGCAGCCCCTCTGGGGCCAACGTCCCGACTTTC. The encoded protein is CASSPSGANVPTF.

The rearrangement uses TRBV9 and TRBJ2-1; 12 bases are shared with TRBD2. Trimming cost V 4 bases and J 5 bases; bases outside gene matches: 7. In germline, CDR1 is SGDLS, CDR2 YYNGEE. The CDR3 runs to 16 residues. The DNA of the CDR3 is TGTGCCAGCAGCCTCTCTAGCGGGAGGGTGAACAATGAGCAGTTCTTC. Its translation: CASSLSSGRVNNEQFF.

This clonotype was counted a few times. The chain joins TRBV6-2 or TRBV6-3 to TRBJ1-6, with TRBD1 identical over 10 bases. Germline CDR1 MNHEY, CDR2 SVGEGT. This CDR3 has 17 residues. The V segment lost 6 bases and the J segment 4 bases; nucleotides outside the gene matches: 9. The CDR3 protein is CASRSPGQGLYNSPLHF. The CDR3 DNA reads TGTGCCAGCAGATCCCCGGGACAGGGGTTGTATAATTCACCCCTCCACTTT.

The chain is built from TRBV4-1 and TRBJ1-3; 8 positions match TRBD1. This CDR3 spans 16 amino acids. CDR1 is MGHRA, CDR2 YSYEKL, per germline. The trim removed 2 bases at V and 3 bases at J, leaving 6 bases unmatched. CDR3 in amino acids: CASSQQQGGLGNTIYF. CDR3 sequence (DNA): TGCGCCAGCAGCCAACAACAGGGGGGACTTGGAAACACCATATATTTT.

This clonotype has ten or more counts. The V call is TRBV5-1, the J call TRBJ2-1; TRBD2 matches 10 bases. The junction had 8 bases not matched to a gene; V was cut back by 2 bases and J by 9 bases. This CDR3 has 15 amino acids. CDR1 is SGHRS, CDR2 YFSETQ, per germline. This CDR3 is CASSLLSGGAGEQFF. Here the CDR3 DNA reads TGCGCCAGCAGCTTACTAAGCGGGGGGGCCGGTGAGCAGTTCTTC.